One sample yielded the 4 T cell receptor beta chains listed below, sequenced in a study of blood T cell repertoires in COVID-19 (dated by TCRdb to about 2020). The method behind the library was the immunoSEQ multiplex PCR assay. In its TCRdb copy, this immuneACCESS table keeps in-frame sequences only and misses some clones. Where compared with another copy, unresolved V genes explain less than half of these, and the others have no known cause. The sample table contains approximately 40,000 clones; only one count was recorded for 80% to 90% of them. The ten largest make up 7% to 9% of the sample. The sequenced sample was peripheral blood. The source is a woman aged 70-85 years with acute or convalescent COVID-19.

V and J are TRBV18 and TRBJ1-2; the match to TRBD1 covers 9 bases. Germline CDR1 reads KGHSH; CDR2 reads LQKENI. The length of the CDR3 is 15 residues. V trimming: 0 bases; J trimming: 8 bases; junction bases outside the gene matches: 7. The CDR3 protein is CASSPPEQGAIGYTF. The CDR3 coding sequence is TGTGCCAGCTCACCACCTGAACAGGGGGCGATAGGCTACACCTTC. Drawing the rest from reference TRBV18 and TRBJ1-2, the complete variable domain is NAGVMQNPRHLVRRRGQEARLRCSPMKGHSHVYWYRQLPEEGLKFMVYLQKENIIDESGMPKERFSAEFPKEGPSILRIQQVVRGDSAAYFCASSPPEQGAIGYTFGSGTRLTVV.

The chain employs TRBV7-2 and TRBJ2-3, with 9 bases that match TRBD2. This CDR3 contains 15 residues. Unmatched junction bases numbered 3, after V lost 5 bases and J lost 0 bases. Germline V gene sequence: CDR1 SGHTA, CDR2 FQGNSA. The CDR3 DNA follows: TGTGCCAGCAGCCCGAGCGGGGGGAGCACAGATACGCAGTATTTT. Amino acids: CASSPSGGSTDTQYF.

The rearrangement links TRBV19 to TRBJ2-7; 11 positions match TRBD2. Germline CDR1 LNHDA, CDR2 SQIVND (reference sequence). The CDR3 is 15 residues long. Trimming removed 7 bases from V and 5 bases from J; junction bases left unmatched: 10. The CDR3 region is CASKTSGSKEDEQYV. In nucleotides, the CDR3 is TGTGCCAGTAAAACTAGCGGGAGTAAAGAGGACGAGCAGTACGTC.

The rearrangement uses TRBV6-6 and TRBJ2-1; TRBD2 matches at 9 bases. Germline assignment: CDR1 MNHNY and CDR2 SVGAGI (reference sequence). V lost 4 bases, J lost 4 bases, and 2 bases stayed unmatched. The CDR3 has 14 amino acids. Here the CDR3 DNA reads TGTGCCAGCAGTTGGACTAGCGCATACAATGAGCAGTTCTTC. Translated, it gives CASSWTSAYNEQFF.